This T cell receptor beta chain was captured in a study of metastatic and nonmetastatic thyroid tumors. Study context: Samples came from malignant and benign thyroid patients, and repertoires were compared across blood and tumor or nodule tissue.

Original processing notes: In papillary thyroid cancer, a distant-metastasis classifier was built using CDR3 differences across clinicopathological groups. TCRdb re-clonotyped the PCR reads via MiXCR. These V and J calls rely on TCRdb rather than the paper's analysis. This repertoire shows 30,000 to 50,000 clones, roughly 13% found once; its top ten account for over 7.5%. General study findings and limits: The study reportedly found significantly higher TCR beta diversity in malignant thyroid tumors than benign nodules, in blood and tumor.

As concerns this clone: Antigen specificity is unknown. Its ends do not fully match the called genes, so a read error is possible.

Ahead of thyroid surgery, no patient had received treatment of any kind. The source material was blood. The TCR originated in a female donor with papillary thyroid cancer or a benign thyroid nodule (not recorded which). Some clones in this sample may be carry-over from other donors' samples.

This chain's CDR3 is CAWRGGLAGAWELFF. CDR3 sequence (DNA): TGCGCCTGGAGGGGTGGACTAGCGGGAGCCTGGGAGCTGTTTTTT. The chain recombines TRBV30 with TRBJ2-2, with 13 positions matching TRBD2. The length of the CDR3 is 15 residues. Germline values: CDR1 GTSNPN, CDR2 SVGIG (reference sequence).